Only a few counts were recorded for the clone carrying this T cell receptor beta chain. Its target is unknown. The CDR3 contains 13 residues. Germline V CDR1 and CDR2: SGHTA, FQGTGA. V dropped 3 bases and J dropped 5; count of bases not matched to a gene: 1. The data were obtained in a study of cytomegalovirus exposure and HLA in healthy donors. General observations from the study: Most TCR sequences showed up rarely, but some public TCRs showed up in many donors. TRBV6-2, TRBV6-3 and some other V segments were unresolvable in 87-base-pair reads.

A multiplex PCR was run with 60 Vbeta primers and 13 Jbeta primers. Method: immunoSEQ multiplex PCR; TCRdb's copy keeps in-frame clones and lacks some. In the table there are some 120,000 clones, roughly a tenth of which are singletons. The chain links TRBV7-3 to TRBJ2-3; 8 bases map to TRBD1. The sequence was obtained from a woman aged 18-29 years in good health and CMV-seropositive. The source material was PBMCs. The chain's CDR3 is CASSFGTGDTQYF. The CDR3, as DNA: TGTGCCAGCAGCTTCGGGACAGGAGATACGCAGTATTTT.